This record covers a single TCR beta chain. Its target antigen remains unknown. Base qualities are not provided; no much larger clone lies one nucleotide away. The CDR3 goes from the cysteine to the phenylalanine over 15 residues. The entry retains the CDR3 DNA only, 45 bases that are in frame from base 1. CDR1 and CDR2 (LGHDT, YNNKEL) derive from the germline V gene (reference sequence). After removal of 1 base from V and 9 bases from J, the junction retains 6 bases not matched to a gene. One collaborating source in Seattle enrolled patients during active infection and followed them longitudinally through the course of disease. The collaborating institutions used their own protocols to collect whole blood in K2EDTA tubes. For TCRbeta analysis, collaborators shipped samples as frozen whole blood, isolated PBMCs, or DNA extracted from either of those sample types. TCRbeta CDR3 regions were amplified from genomic DNA by means of the immunoSEQ Assay, a bias-controlled multiplex PCR. The study's processing was this. Within the assay, amplification of reference gene primers was used to estimate how many nucleated cells each sample contained. Sequence reads were collapsed and filtered to measure the absolute abundance of every unique TCRbeta CDR3 rearrangement. Productive Simpson clonality was computed per sample as the square root of Simpson's diversity index over productive rearrangements. As stored in TCRdb, this immuneACCESS dataset retains in-frame rearrangements with V and J assigned. A fraction of the clones does not appear; measured against another copy, unresolved V genes explain less than half of the discrepancy, and the remainder lacks a known reason. V and J calls and clone size come straight from that table; D and trimming were deduced from the DNA. The sample includes roughly 200,000 clones, with approximately 80% observed a single time. Over 6% of the sample belongs to the ten largest clones.

The data originate from a study of blood T cell repertoires in COVID-19 (TCRdb year 2020). In terms of the full investigation: Collaborator samples came from the United States, Italy and Spain and covered acute and convalescent phases of COVID-19. The prospective study material was composed of cDNA or gDNA derived from T cells, B-cell-depleted T cells, or PBMCs. Deeply sampled blood TCRbeta repertoires from subjects exposed to, actively infected with, or recovered from COVID-19 were included in the dataset. The repertoires were made available in a free public database intended to serve as a resource for research on the immune response to SARS-CoV-2. Samples came from the ongoing ImmuneRACE study (first 160 participants) plus 1,254 subjects from 6 global collaborators. The sample metadata nearly always contained a de-identified subject ID, COVID-19 status, age in years and sex. Where available, HLA class I and class II types were taken from metadata supplied by the sample provider and were not determined by assay-based typing. Results and caveats for the whole study, not just this receptor: The quantity of clinical and demographic metadata differed by source and by participant and was supplied without curation.

Recombination linked TRBV3-1 (or the pseudogene TRBV3-2) to TRBJ2-1; the junction holds 10 bases that match TRBD2. The TCR was taken from a woman older than 75 with COVID-19, enrolled during active disease. Sequences were obtained from peripheral blood. This receptor has the CDR3 CASSQGLAGGAEQFF. The DNA reads as follows: TGTGCCAGCAGCCAAGGATTAGCGGGGGGAGCTGAGCAGTTCTTC.